This T cell receptor beta chain stems from a study of blood T cell repertoires in COVID-19. Turning to the study itself: COVID-19 samples from acute and convalescent phases originated in the United States, Italy and Spain. The analysed material was cDNA or gDNA that came from T cells, B-cell-depleted T cells, or PBMCs.

This CDR3 comprises 16 residues. Trimming cost V 0 bases and J 4 bases, with 15 bases left between them. Looked up from germline, CDR1 is SGHTS and CDR2 is YDEGEE. Methods used by the authors: Amplifying reference gene primers gave estimates of nucleated cell counts. The method was immunoSEQ multiplex PCR; TCRdb's version includes in-frame clones alone and lacks a portion of them. Clone size and the V and J calls come from that table; the DNA yielded D and trimming. This table holds 60,000 or so clones, 78% found once. The sample taken for sequencing was peripheral blood. The receptor was isolated from a human donor in a cohort sampled during active COVID-19. The chain recombines TRBV5-8 with TRBJ2-3, with D perhaps matching TRBD2 (6 bases). CDR3 amino acids: CASSLAGSGGADTQYF. The CDR3 DNA reads TGTGCCAGCAGCTTGGCTGGTAGCGGTGGGGCAGATACGCAGTATTTT.